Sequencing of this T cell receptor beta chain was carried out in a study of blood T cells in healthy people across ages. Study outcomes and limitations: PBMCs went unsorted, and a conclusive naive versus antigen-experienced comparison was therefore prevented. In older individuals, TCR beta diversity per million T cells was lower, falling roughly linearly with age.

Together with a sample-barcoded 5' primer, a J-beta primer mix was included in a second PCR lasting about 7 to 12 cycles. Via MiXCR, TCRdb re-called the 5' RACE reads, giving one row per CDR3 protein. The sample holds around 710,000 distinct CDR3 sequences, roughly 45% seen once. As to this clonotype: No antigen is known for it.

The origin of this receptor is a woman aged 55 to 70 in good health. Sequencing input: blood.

The CDR3 loop reads CASSQVTGNNGSPLHF. The CDR3 region has the DNA TGCGCCAGCAGCCAGGTGACAGGGAACAATGGTTCACCCCTCCACTTT. The V and J genes are TRBV4-3 and TRBJ1-6, with 7 bases fitting TRBD1. This CDR3 is 16 amino acids long. Germline CDR1 is LGHNA and CDR2 is YSLEER. V lost 3 bases, J lost 9 bases, and 11 bases stayed unmatched.